Listed here are 31 T cell receptor beta chains from one sample, sequenced in a study of blood T cell repertoires in COVID-19. Method: immunoSEQ multiplex PCR; TCRdb's copy keeps in-frame clones and lacks some. The sample records about 75,000 clones, approximately 85% being singletons. Sequences were obtained from peripheral blood. All receptors come from a human donor in a cohort sampled during active COVID-19.

This chain links TRBV2 with TRBJ2-1, with TRBD1 matching 8 bases. Per the germline V gene, CDR1 is SNHLY and CDR2 is FYNNEI. Trimming took 8 bases from V and 0 from J; bases not matched to a gene: 6. The CDR3 is made up of 15 amino acids. The CDR3 loop reads CASDGQGGSYNEQFF. As DNA, the CDR3 is TGTGCCAGCGATGGACAGGGCGGCTCCTACAATGAGCAGTTCTTC.

The rearrangement links TRBV2 to TRBJ2-1; D call uncertain. CDR1 SNHLY and CDR2 FYNNEI come from the germline V gene. CDR3 length equals 13 residues. V was trimmed by 4 bases and J by 4 bases, leaving 8 bases between them. DNA of the CDR3: TGTGCCAGCAGTGTATTACTTTACAATGAGCAGTTCTTC. Encoded protein: CASSVLLYNEQFF.

CDR3 sequence: CASRKGLAGVQDTQYF. In DNA, the CDR3 is TGTGCCAGCAGGAAGGGACTAGCGGGAGTTCAAGATACGCAGTATTTT. The chain couples TRBV2 to TRBJ2-3; TRBD2 aligns across 14 bases. With 6 bases clipped from V and 5 bases from J, the junction kept 7 bases outside the gene matches. Germline V gene sequence: CDR1 SNHLY, CDR2 FYNNEI. The CDR3 has 16 residues. Supplemented by reference TRBV2 and TRBJ2-3, the full variable domain reads EPEVTQTPSHQVTQMGQEVILRCVPISNHLYFYWYRQILGQKVEFLVSFYNNEISEKSEIFDDQFSVERPDGSNFTLKIRSTKLEDSAMYFCASRKGLAGVQDTQYFGPGTRLTVL.

The chain joins TRBV19 to TRBJ2-3; tentative D call: TRBD1 (5 bases). Germline V gene data show CDR1 as LNHDA and CDR2 as SQIVND (reference sequence). With 6 bases removed from V and 4 bases from J, the gap between germline ends came to 14 bases. The length of the CDR3 is 14 residues. CDR3 coding DNA: TGTGCCAGTAGGTTCGGACAAGGACCAGATACGCAGTATTTT. Translating gives CASRFGQGPDTQYF.

This chain connects TRBV6-1 to TRBJ1-5, with 8 bases aligning to TRBD1. Germline V gene lookup returns CDR1 MNHNS and CDR2 SASEGT. Trimming cost V 0 bases and J 6 bases; bases outside gene matches: 10. The CDR3 totals 17 residues. The CDR3 spells CASSEAIIQGAGQPQHF. CDR3 sequence (DNA): TGTGCCAGCAGTGAAGCGATCATTCAGGGGGCCGGTCAGCCCCAGCATTTT.

The chain employs TRBV7-2 and TRBJ1-5, with TRBD1 as a possible D gene (5 bases). Germline lookup yields CDR1 SGHTA and CDR2 FQGNSA. CDR3 size: 17 residues. Trimming stripped 6 bases from V and 1 base from J, with 19 bases between. This CDR3 reads CASSPGTGGESNQPQHF. The CDR3 nucleotides are TGTGCCAGCAGTCCAGGCACCGGGGGAGAAAGCAATCAGCCCCAGCATTTT.

The J gene is TRBJ1-5, the V gene TRBV19; unclear D gene. The CDR3 totals 14 residues. Trimming took off 4 bases at V and 0 bases at J, with 7 bases between the two ends. Germline V gene data show CDR1 as LNHDA and CDR2 as SQIVND (reference sequence). The CDR3 spells CASSRLHSNQPQHF. In DNA, the CDR3 is TGTGCCAGTAGTAGGCTGCATAGCAATCAGCCCCAGCATTTT.

The chain uses TRBV2 and TRBJ2-7, with 8 bases identical to TRBD2. J gave up 1 base and V 6 bases, and 5 bases lay outside the gene matches. The germline CDR1 and CDR2 sequences are SNHLY and FYNNEI. The CDR3 runs 14 residues. The CDR3 DNA reads as TGTGCCAGCAGCCCGGGACTAGTATCCTACGAGCAGTACTTC. Residues: CASSPGLVSYEQYF.

The CDR3 loop is CASISGTYEQYF. CDR3 coding DNA: TGTGCCAGCATTAGCGGAACCTACGAGCAGTACTTC. The chain uses TRBV2 and TRBJ2-7, with a weak D call TRBD2 (6 bases). Germline CDR1 is SNHLY and CDR2 is FYNNEI. CDR3 length equals 12 residues. The V gene lost 7 bases and the J gene lost 2 bases, with 9 bases spanning the gap. The full variable domain, its missing parts supplied by reference TRBV2 and TRBJ2-7, is EPEVTQTPSHQVTQMGQEVILRCVPISNHLYFYWYRQILGQKVEFLVSFYNNEISEKSEIFDDQFSVERPDGSNFTLKIRSTKLEDSAMYFCASISGTYEQYFGPGTRLTVT.

The chain recombines TRBV19 with TRBJ1-2; no clear D. V was trimmed by 3 bases and J by 3 bases, leaving 8 bases between them. Germline V gives CDR1 LNHDA, CDR2 SQIVND (reference sequence). CDR3 size: 13 residues. CDR3 sequence (DNA): TGTGCCAGTAGTATGATCGGGGACTATGGCTACACCTTC. Amino acid sequence: CASSMIGDYGYTF. Supplemented by reference TRBV19 and TRBJ1-2, the full variable domain reads DGGITQSPKYLFRKEGQNVTLSCEQNLNHDAMYWYRQDPGQGLRLIYYSQIVNDFQKGDIAEGYSVSREKKESFPLTVTSAQKNPTAFYLCASSMIGDYGYTFGSGTRLTVV.

The chain couples TRBV19 to TRBJ1-1; maybe TRBD1 (6 bases). CDR1 and CDR2 (germline): LNHDA, SQIVND (reference sequence). The germline V and J ends were trimmed by 5 bases and 2 bases, with 12 bases remaining between them. The CDR3 spans 14 residues. CDR3 residues: CASSGGEGNTEAFF. In DNA form, the CDR3 reads TGTGCCAGTAGTGGGGGCGAGGGAAACACTGAAGCTTTCTTT.

This clone has a single count. The chain combines TRBV5-1 with TRBJ2-3, with TRBD1 matching over 8 bases. V lost 5 bases to trimming and J lost 2 bases; unmatched junction nucleotides: 4. The CDR3 totals 14 residues. Germline CDR1 and CDR2: SGHRS and YFSETQ. CDR3: CASSMDRATDTQYF. CDR3 DNA sequence: TGCGCCAGCAGTATGGACAGGGCCACAGATACGCAGTATTTT.

The chain uses TRBV28 and TRBJ1-2; weak D call: TRBD1 (6 bases). The CDR3 length is 14 residues. The germline V gene encodes CDR1 MDHEN and CDR2 SYDVKM. The V gene lost 5 bases and the J gene lost 0 bases, with 10 bases spanning the gap. DNA for the CDR3: TGTGCCAGCAGTCAGGGGCCCGCTAACTATGGCTACACCTTC. Translated: CASSQGPANYGYTF.

V gene TRBV6-2 or TRBV6-3 combines with J gene TRBJ1-1; D perhaps matches TRBD1 (6 bases). The germline V and J ends were trimmed by 4 bases and 2 bases, with 20 bases remaining between them. The CDR3 has 17 residues. Germline values: CDR1 MNHEY, CDR2 SVGEGT. The CDR3 DNA is TGTGCCAGCAGTTCCCCCCCCACGGGACAAAGAAACACTGAAGCTTTCTTT. It encodes CASSSPPTGQRNTEAFF.

The chain joins TRBV6-2 or TRBV6-3 to TRBJ1-2; a possible D gene is TRBD1 (6 bases). Germline values: CDR1 MNHEY, CDR2 SVGEGT. The CDR3 totals 13 residues. Trimming took off 6 bases at V and 4 bases at J, with 12 bases between the two ends. The CDR3 here is CASSPTGTYGYTF. CDR3 nucleotide sequence: TGTGCCAGCAGCCCCACAGGGACCTATGGCTACACCTTC.

CDR3 in amino acids: CASSLGRRGTGGYTF. In DNA form, the CDR3 reads TGTGCCAGCAGCTTAGGGAGGAGGGGTACGGGTGGCTACACCTTC. The chain is built from TRBV7-2 and TRBJ1-2; D might be TRBD1 (5 bases). Trimming cost V 1 base and J 7 bases, with 16 bases left between them. This CDR3 comprises 15 residues. Per the germline V gene, CDR1 is SGHTA and CDR2 is FQGNSA.

The rearrangement joins TRBV5-4 to TRBJ1-2; no clear D. The germline gives CDR1 SGHNT, CDR2 YYREEE (reference sequence). Deletions cut 0 bases from V and 1 base from J, with 7 bases between. There are 14 residues in the CDR3. The CDR3: CASSLGGNNYGYTF. The CDR3 nucleotides are TGTGCCAGCAGCTTGGGAGGGAATAACTATGGCTACACCTTC.

CDR3 region: CASSAGTGSGNTIYF. The CDR3 DNA reads TGTGCCAGCAGCGCGGGGACAGGCTCTGGAAACACCATATATTTT. This chain links TRBV9 with TRBJ1-3, with 8 bases lining up with TRBD1. Trimming cost V 3 bases and J 0 bases; bases outside gene matches: 2. There are 15 residues in the CDR3. CDR1 and CDR2 from the germline V gene are SGDLS and YYNGEE.

The chain recombines TRBV5-1 with TRBJ2-1; 8 bases map to TRBD2. Trimming removed 5 bases from V and 6 bases from J; junction bases left unmatched: 4. Germline values: CDR1 SGHRS, CDR2 YFSETQ. There are 13 residues in the CDR3. DNA for the CDR3: TGCGCCAGCAGTCCCGGGACTAGCAATGAGCAGTTCTTC. It specifies CASSPGTSNEQFF.

The gene calls are TRBV19 and TRBJ2-5; weak D call: TRBD2 (5 bases). CDR1 LNHDA and CDR2 SQIVND come from the germline V gene (reference sequence). This CDR3 has 16 amino acids. V lost 3 bases and J lost 7, with 21 bases in between. As DNA, the CDR3 is TGTGCCAGTAGTATTTCAACCCCCGGGGTCAGAGGGACCCAGTACTTC. Its protein product is CASSISTPGVRGTQYF. Together with reference TRBV19 and TRBJ2-5, the CDR3 gives the full variable domain: DGGITQSPKYLFRKEGQNVTLSCEQNLNHDAMYWYRQDPGQGLRLIYYSQIVNDFQKGDIAEGYSVSREKKESFPLTVTSAQKNPTAFYLCASSISTPGVRGTQYFGPGTRLLVL.

The chain carries TRBV6-2 or TRBV6-3 and TRBJ2-7, with a weak D call TRBD2 (5 bases). Trimming cost V 5 bases and J 10 bases, with 18 bases left between them. Germline values: CDR1 MNHEY, CDR2 SVGEGT. This CDR3 region has 13 residues. CDR3 sequence: CASSPSPSSFQYF. The CDR3 region has the DNA TGTGCCAGCAGTCCCTCGCCCTCTAGCTTCCAGTACTTC.

This clone was seen a few times. This chain links TRBV27 with TRBJ2-3; D unresolved. This CDR3 has 14 amino acids. V was shortened by 10 bases and J by 2 bases, with 16 bases between the two germline ends. In germline, CDR1 is MNHEY, CDR2 SMNVEV (reference sequence). The CDR3: CATSTGRTTDTQYF. For the CDR3, the DNA is TGTGCCACCTCGACGGGTAGAACCACAGATACGCAGTATTTT.

This clone was counted only a few times. This sequence joins TRBV7-2 and TRBJ2-7; 7 bases map to TRBD1. Germline V lookup: CDR1 SGHTA, CDR2 FQGNSA. The CDR3 sequence is 14 residues long. Germline trimming cut 5 bases from V and 4 bases from J; bases unmatched to any gene: 8. Written as DNA, the CDR3 is TGTGCCAGCAGCCCCCGACAGGGAGCGTACGAGCAGTACTTC. Its protein is CASSPRQGAYEQYF.

The chain uses TRBV15 and TRBJ2-1; possible D gene TRBD1, 5 bases. The CDR3 runs 15 residues. In germline, CDR1 is LNHNV, CDR2 YYDKDF (reference sequence). V was shortened by 0 bases and J by 7 bases, with 13 bases between the two germline ends. The CDR3 loop reads CATSRDQGAGNEQFF. CDR3 nucleotide sequence: TGTGCCACCAGCAGAGATCAAGGGGCCGGGAATGAGCAGTTCTTC.

V and J are TRBV7-9 and TRBJ2-6, with 8 bases that match TRBD2. The CDR3 sequence is 14 residues long. Trimming removed 9 bases from V and 2 bases from J; junction bases left unmatched: 3. The germline V gene encodes CDR1 SEHNR and CDR2 FQNEAQ (reference sequence). CDR3: CASERETGANVLTF. The CDR3 DNA is TGTGCCAGTGAGCGGGAGACTGGGGCCAACGTCCTGACTTTC.

This clone was picked up a small number of times. This sequence joins TRBV7-2 and TRBJ1-1; D is unresolved. The CDR3 covers 13 residues. Deletions cut 4 bases from V and 0 bases from J, with 6 bases between. The V gene's germline CDR1 is SGHTA and CDR2 FQGNSA. The CDR3, as DNA: TGTGCCAGCAGCTCAGATATGAACACTGAAGCTTTCTTT. Translation gives CASSSDMNTEAFF.

The count of this clone is one. This sequence joins TRBV6-2 or TRBV6-3 and TRBJ2-3; no clear D gene. The CDR3 totals 16 residues. The V and J ends lost 2 bases and 4 bases respectively, with 16 bases between them. Germline assignment: CDR1 MNHEY and CDR2 SVGEGT. The CDR3 spells CASSYGPQLSADTQYF. The CDR3 nucleotides are TGTGCCAGCAGTTACGGGCCCCAGCTAAGTGCAGATACGCAGTATTTT.

This rearrangement joins TRBV5-1 to TRBJ2-2; D might be TRBD2 (5 bases). CDR1 and CDR2 from the germline V gene are SGHRS and YFSETQ. CDR3 length: 15 residues. V lost 2 bases, J lost 4 bases, and 12 bases lay in between. The CDR3: CASSFGEGRTGELFF. The CDR3 DNA follows: TGCGCCAGCAGCTTCGGGGAAGGCCGCACCGGGGAGCTGTTTTTT.

V is TRBV11-3 and J is TRBJ2-1; D might be TRBD1 (5 bases). V was trimmed by 7 bases and J by 6 bases, leaving 13 bases between them. The V gene's germline CDR1 is SGHNT and CDR2 YENEEA. The CDR3 is made up of 13 amino acids. The CDR3 sequence: CASKVTGLNEQFF. DNA for the CDR3: TGTGCCAGCAAAGTAACAGGTCTCAATGAGCAGTTCTTC. The full variable domain, its missing parts supplied by reference TRBV11-3 and TRBJ2-1, is EAGVVQSPRYKIIEKKQPVAFWCNPISGHNTLYWYLQNLGQGPELLIRYENEEAVDDSQLPKDRFSAERLKGVDSTLKIQPAELGDSAVYLCASKVTGLNEQFFGPGTRLTVL.

The rearrangement links TRBV3-1 (or the pseudogene TRBV3-2) to TRBJ1-1; TRBD1 aligns across 8 bases. The CDR3 is made up of 15 amino acids. Germline CDR1 reads LGHDT; CDR2 reads YNNKEL (reference sequence). V trimming: 2 bases; J trimming: 1 base; junction bases outside the gene matches: 3. CDR3 region: CASSQTGTGNTEAFF. CDR3 DNA: TGTGCCAGCAGCCAAACCGGGACAGGGAACACTGAAGCTTTCTTT.

The chain couples TRBV27 to TRBJ2-3; possible D gene TRBD2, 5 bases. Trimming stripped 7 bases from V and 0 bases from J, with 8 bases between. This CDR3 is built from 13 residues. Germline V gives CDR1 MNHEY, CDR2 SMNVEV (reference sequence). This CDR3 is CASKRGSTDTQYF. CDR3 nucleotides: TGTGCCAGCAAACGGGGTAGCACAGATACGCAGTATTTT.